The present entry profiles one T cell receptor beta chain with its context. This sample was included in a study of blood T cell repertoires in COVID-19. For the study at large: COVID-19 samples, acute and convalescent, were from the United States, Italy and Spain. PBMCs, B-cell-depleted T cells, or T cells provided the cDNA or gDNA that made up the material.

Original methodology: Nucleated cell number was recorded as an estimate derived from reference gene primer amplification. Here immunoSEQ multiplex PCR was the method, and the copy in TCRdb shows in-frame clones only, minus some. The DNA gave D and trimming, while V, J and clone size come from that table. The sample holds tens of thousands of clones, about 82% seen once. The junction had 9 bases not matched to a gene; V was cut back by 6 bases and J by 2 bases. Looked up from germline, CDR1 is MNHEY and CDR2 is SVGEGT. The CDR3 is 16 amino acids. Sequences were obtained from peripheral blood. The V call is TRBV6-2 or TRBV6-3, the J call TRBJ2-2; TRBD2 aligns across 7 bases. This receptor was obtained from a human donor in a cohort sampled during active COVID-19. For the CDR3, the DNA is TGTGCCAGCAGCCCTGCCGGGGGGTCCAACACCGGGGAGCTGTTTTTT. It translates to CASSPAGGSNTGELFF.